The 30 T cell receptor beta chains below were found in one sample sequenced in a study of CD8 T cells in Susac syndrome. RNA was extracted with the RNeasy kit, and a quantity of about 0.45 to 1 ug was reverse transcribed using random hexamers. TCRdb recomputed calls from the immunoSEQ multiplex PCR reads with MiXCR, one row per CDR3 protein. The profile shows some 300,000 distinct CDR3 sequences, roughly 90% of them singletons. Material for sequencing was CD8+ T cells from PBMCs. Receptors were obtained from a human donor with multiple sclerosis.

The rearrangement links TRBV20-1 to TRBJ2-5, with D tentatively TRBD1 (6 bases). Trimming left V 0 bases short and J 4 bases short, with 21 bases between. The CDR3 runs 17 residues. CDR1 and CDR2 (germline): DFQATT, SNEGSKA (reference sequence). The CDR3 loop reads CSARDRGGTRDLETQYF. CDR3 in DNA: TGCAGTGCTAGAGATCGAGGGGGAACCCGGGACCTAGAGACCCAGTACTTC.

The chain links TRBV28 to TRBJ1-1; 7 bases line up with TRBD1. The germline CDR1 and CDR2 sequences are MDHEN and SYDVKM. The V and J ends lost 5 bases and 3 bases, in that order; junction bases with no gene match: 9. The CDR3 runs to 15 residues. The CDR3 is CASSAETGWDTEAFF. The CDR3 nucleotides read TGTGCCAGCAGTGCCGAGACAGGGTGGGACACTGAAGCTTTCTTT.

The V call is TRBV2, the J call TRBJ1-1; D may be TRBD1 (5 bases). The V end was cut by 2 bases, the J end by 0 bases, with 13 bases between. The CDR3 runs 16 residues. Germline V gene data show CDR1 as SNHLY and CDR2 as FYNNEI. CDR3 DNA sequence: TGTGCCAGCAGTGAATCCCCGACAGATATGAACACTGAAGCTTTCTTT. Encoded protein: CASSESPTDMNTEAFF.

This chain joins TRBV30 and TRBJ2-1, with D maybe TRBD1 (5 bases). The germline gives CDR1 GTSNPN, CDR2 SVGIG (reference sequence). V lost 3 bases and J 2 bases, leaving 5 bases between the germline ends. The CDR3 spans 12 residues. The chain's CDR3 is CAWRGAYNEQFF. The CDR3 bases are TGTGCCTGGAGAGGGGCCTACAATGAGCAGTTCTTC.

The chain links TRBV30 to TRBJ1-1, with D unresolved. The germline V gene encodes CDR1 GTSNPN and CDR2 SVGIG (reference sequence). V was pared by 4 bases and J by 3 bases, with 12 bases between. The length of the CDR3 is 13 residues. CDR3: CAWNGDGHTEAFF. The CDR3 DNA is TGTGCCTGGAACGGAGACGGACACACTGAAGCTTTCTTT.

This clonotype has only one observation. The CDR3 region is CASSPGTAKYYNEQFF. DNA for the CDR3: TGTGCCAGTAGCCCCGGGACCGCGAAGTACTACAATGAGCAGTTCTTC. The gene calls are TRBV19 and TRBJ2-1; D might be TRBD1 or TRBD2, each matching 5 bases. The CDR3 runs to 16 residues. With 6 bases removed from V and 3 bases from J, the gap between germline ends came to 18 bases. CDR1 is LNHDA and CDR2 is SQIVND in the germline V gene (reference sequence).

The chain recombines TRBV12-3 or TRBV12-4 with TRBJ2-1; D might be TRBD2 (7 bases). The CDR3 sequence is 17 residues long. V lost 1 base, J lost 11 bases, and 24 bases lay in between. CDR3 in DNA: TGTGCCAGCAGTTTAGACGGGGTAGGGGGGGATAGCGGAAAGCAGTTCTTC. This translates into CASSLDGVGGDSGKQFF.

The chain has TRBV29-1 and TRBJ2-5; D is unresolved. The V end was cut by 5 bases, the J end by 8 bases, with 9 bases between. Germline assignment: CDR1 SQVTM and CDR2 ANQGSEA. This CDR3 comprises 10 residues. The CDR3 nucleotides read TGCAGCGTTCCTAAGGACACCCAGTACTTC. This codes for CSVPKDTQYF.

CDR3 bases: TGTGCCAGCAGCTTGGGTCCTCCCGACAGCTACAATGAGCAGTTCTTC. Its protein product is CASSLGPPDSYNEQFF. The chain joins TRBV7-3 to TRBJ2-1, with D possibly matching TRBD1 (5 bases). This CDR3 is built from 16 residues. Germline values: CDR1 SGHTA, CDR2 FQGTGA. V was cut by 3 bases and J by 3 bases, with 15 bases left in between.

CDR3 DNA: TGTGCCAGTAGTATGGGTGGAACCTACAATGAGCAGTTCTTC. It codes for CASSMGGTYNEQFF. This chain links TRBV19 with TRBJ2-1; D not resolved. This CDR3 is built from 14 residues. V was trimmed by 3 bases and J by 2 bases, leaving 8 bases between them. CDR1 is LNHDA, CDR2 SQIVND, per germline (reference sequence).

CDR3 protein: CATSTELPGQGGETQYF. The CDR3 nucleotides read TGTGCCACCAGCACTGAATTACCGGGACAGGGGGGAGAGACCCAGTACTTC. The chain employs TRBV15 and TRBJ2-5; 11 bases fit TRBD1. V shed 4 bases, J shed 4 bases, and the junction held 11 bases outside the gene matches. The CDR3 loop spans 17 amino acids. CDR1 is LNHNV and CDR2 is YYDKDF in the germline V gene (reference sequence).

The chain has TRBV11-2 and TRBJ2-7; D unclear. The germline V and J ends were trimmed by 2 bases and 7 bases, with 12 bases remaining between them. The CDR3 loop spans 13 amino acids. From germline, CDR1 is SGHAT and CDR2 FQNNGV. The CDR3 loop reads CASSLRPTEEQYF. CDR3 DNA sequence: TGTGCCAGCAGCTTACGGCCAACGGAAGAGCAGTACTTC.

This chain's CDR3 is CASSPATVLAANEQFF. Here the CDR3 DNA reads TGTGCCAGCTCACCGGCCACCGTCCTAGCGGCCAATGAGCAGTTCTTC. This chain joins TRBV18 and TRBJ2-1, with 7 bases that match TRBD2. The CDR3 length is 16 residues. The germline gives CDR1 KGHSH, CDR2 LQKENI. V lost 3 bases, J lost 6 bases, and 11 bases stayed unmatched.

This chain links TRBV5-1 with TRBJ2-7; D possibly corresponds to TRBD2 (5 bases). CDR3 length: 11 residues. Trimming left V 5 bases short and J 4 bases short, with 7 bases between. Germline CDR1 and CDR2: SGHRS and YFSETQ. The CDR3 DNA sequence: TGCGCCAGCAGGGAGGAATACGAGCAGTACTTC. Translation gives CASREEYEQYF.

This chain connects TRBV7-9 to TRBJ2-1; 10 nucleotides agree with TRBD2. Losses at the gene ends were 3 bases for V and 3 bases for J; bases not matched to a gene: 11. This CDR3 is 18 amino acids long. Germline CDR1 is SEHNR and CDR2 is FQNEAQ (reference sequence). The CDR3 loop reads CASSLQSSGGSDYNEQFF. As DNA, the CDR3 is TGTGCCAGCAGCTTGCAATCTAGCGGGGGTTCCGACTACAATGAGCAGTTCTTC.

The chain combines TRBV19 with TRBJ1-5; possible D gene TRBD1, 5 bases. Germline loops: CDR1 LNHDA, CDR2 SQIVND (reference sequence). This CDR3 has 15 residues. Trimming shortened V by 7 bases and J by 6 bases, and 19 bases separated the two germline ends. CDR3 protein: CASTPRGPFFQPQHF. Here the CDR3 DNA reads TGTGCCAGTACCCCCCGGGGACCTTTTTTTCAGCCCCAGCATTTT. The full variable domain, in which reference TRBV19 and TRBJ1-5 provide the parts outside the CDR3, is DGGITQSPKYLFRKEGQNVTLSCEQNLNHDAMYWYRQDPGQGLRLIYYSQIVNDFQKGDIAEGYSVSREKKESFPLTVTSAQKNPTAFYLCASTPRGPFFQPQHFGDGTRLSIL.

The CDR3 nucleotides are TGTGCCAGCAGTTTAGGGCTAGCGGGAGGGCGGATCACAGATACGCAGTATTTT. Amino acid sequence: CASSLGLAGGRITDTQYF. This sequence joins TRBV28 and TRBJ2-3; 12 bases align to TRBD2. J was trimmed by 2 bases and V by 2 bases; bases with no gene match: 8. CDR1 and CDR2 (germline): MDHEN, SYDVKM. The CDR3 is 18 residues long.

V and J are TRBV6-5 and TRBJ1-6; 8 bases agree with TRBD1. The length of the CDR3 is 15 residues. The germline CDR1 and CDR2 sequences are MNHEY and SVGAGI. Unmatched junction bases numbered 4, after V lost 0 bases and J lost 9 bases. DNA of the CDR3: TGTGCCAGCAGTTACTCGCAGGGGGCGCTTTCACCCCTCCACTTT. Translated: CASSYSQGALSPLHF.

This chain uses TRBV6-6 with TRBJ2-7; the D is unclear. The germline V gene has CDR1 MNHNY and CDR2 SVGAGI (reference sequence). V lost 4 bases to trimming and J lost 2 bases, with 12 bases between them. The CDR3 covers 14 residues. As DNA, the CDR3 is TGTGCCAGCAGTTTTCTAGGTGTCCCCTACGAGCAGTACTTC. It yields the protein CASSFLGVPYEQYF.

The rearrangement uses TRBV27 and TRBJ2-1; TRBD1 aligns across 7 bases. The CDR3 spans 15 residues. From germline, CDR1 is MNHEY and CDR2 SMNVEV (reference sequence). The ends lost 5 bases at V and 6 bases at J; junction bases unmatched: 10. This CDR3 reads CASSPTGAALNEQFF. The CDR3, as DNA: TGTGCCAGCAGTCCAACAGGGGCCGCCCTCAATGAGCAGTTCTTC.

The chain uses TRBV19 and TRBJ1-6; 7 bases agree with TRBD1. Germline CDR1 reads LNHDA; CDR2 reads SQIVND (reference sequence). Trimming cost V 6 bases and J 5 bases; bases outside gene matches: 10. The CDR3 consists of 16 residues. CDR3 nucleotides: TGTGCCAGTAGCGCATACGGGACAGCCCATAATTCACCCCTCCACTTT. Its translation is CASSAYGTAHNSPLHF.

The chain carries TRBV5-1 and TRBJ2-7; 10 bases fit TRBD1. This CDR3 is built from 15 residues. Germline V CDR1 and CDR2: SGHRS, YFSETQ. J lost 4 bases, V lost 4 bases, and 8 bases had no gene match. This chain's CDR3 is CASSPAGTGEYEQYF. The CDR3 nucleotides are TGCGCCAGCAGCCCCGCCGGGACAGGGGAATACGAGCAGTACTTC.

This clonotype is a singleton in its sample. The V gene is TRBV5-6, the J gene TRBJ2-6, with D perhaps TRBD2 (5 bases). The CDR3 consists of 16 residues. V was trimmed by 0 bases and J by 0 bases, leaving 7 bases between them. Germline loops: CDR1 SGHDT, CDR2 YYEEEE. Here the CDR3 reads CASSLGGDSGANVLTF. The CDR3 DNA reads TGTGCCAGCAGCTTGGGGGGAGACTCTGGGGCCAACGTCCTGACTTTC.

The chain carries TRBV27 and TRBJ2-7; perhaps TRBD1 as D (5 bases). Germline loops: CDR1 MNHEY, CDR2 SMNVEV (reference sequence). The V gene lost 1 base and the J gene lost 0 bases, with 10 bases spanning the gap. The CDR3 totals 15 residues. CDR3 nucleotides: TGTGCCAGCAGTTTATTCGCAGGGTCCTCCTACGAGCAGTACTTC. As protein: CASSLFAGSSYEQYF.

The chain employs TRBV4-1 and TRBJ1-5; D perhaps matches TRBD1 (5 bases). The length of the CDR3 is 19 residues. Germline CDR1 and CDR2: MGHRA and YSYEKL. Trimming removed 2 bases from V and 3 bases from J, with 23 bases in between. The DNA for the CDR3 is TGCGCCAGCAGCCAAACCCCCGGGGCGGGCGGGGCCAACAATCAGCCCCAGCATTTT. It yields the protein CASSQTPGAGGANNQPQHF.

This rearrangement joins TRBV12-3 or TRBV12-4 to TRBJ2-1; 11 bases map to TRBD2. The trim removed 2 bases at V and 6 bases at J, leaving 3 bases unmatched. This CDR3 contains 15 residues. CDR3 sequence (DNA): TGTGCCAGCAGTTTAATAGCGGGAGGGCCCAATGAGCAGTTCTTC. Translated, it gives CASSLIAGGPNEQFF.

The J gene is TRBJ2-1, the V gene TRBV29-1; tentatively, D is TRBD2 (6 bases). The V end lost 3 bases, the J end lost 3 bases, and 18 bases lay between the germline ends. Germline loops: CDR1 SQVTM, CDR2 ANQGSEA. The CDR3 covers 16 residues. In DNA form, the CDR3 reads TGCAGCGTTGAGGGAGCGGTAGCGGCCATCTACAATGAGCAGTTCTTC. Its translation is CSVEGAVAAIYNEQFF.

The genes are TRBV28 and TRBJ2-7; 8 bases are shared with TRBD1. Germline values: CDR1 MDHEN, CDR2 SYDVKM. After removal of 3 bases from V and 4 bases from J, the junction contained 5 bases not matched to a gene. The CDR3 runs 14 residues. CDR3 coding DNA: TGTGCCAGCAGTTTTACACAGGGGGGATACGAGCAGTACTTC. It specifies CASSFTQGGYEQYF.

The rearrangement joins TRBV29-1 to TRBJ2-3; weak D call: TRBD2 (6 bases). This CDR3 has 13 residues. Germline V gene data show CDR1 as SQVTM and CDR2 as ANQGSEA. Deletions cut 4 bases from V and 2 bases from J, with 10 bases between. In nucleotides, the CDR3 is TGCAGCGTTGTAGCGGCCGTCACAGATACGCAGTATTTT. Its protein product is CSVVAAVTDTQYF.

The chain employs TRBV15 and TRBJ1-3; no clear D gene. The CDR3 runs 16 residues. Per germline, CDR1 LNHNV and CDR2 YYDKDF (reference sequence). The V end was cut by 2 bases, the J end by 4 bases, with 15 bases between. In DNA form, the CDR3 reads TGTGCCACCAGCAGACGGCGCCAGCAGCAGGGAAACACCATATATTTT. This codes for CATSRRRQQQGNTIYF.